These 16 T cell receptor beta chains came from one sample sequenced in a study of blood T cells in healthy people across ages. Through a sample-barcoded 5' primer and a J-beta primer mix, a second PCR was run for roughly 7 to 12 cycles. TCRdb recomputed calls from the 5' RACE reads with MiXCR, one row per CDR3 protein. Of more than 1 million distinct CDR3 sequences in the sample, 45% were seen once. The sample comprised blood. The source of these receptors is a woman in her sixties in good health.

This clonotype has a handful of counts. V usage is TRBV7-9 and J usage is TRBJ2-1; D may be TRBD2 (5 bases). Germline V gene sequence: CDR1 SEHNR, CDR2 FQNEAQ (reference sequence). Trimming took off 5 bases at V and 9 bases at J, with 17 bases between the two ends. This CDR3 has 14 residues. The CDR3 DNA reads as TGTGCCAGCAGCCCCGGAGGTCTCCTTGGTGAGCAGTTCTTC. As protein: CASSPGGLLGEQFF.

The rearrangement links TRBV28 to TRBJ2-7; a possible D gene is TRBD1 (6 bases). Germline V CDR1 and CDR2: MDHEN, SYDVKM. The ends were cut back, 6 bases at V and 1 base at J, with 10 bases in the middle. CDR3 length: 13 residues. CDR3 loop: CASRRRGSYEQYF. The DNA of the CDR3 is TGTGCCAGCAGGCGCAGGGGTTCCTACGAGCAGTACTTC. The variable domain in full, completed from reference TRBV28 and TRBJ2-7, reads DVKVTQSSRYLVKRTGEKVFLECVQDMDHENMFWYRQDPGLGLRLIYFSYDVKMKEKGDIPEGYSVSREKKERFSLILESASTNQTSMYLCASRRRGSYEQYFGPGTRLTVT.

This clonotype was counted a single time. The chain has TRBV7-9 and TRBJ2-1; tentatively, D is TRBD1 (5 bases). V was cut by 1 base and J by 6 bases, with 13 bases left in between. This CDR3 region has 15 residues. Germline V CDR1 and CDR2: SEHNR, FQNEAQ (reference sequence). CDR3 in amino acids: CASSLGGGGGNEQFF. The CDR3 region has the DNA TGTGCCAGCAGCTTAGGGGGCGGCGGTGGCAATGAGCAGTTCTTC.

The V gene is TRBV27, the J gene TRBJ2-1; no firm D call. CDR3 size: 17 residues. Germline CDR1 is MNHEY and CDR2 is SMNVEV (reference sequence). Trimming removed 1 base from V and 4 bases from J, with 17 bases in between. For the CDR3, the DNA is TGTGCCAGCAGTTTATTTCGGGTCGGGTCAGAGTACAATGAGCAGTTCTTC. Translating gives CASSLFRVGSEYNEQFF.

This clonotype has a handful of counts. The chain carries TRBV11-2 and TRBJ2-5; 9 nucleotides line up with TRBD1. Germline trimming cut 7 bases from V and 5 bases from J; bases unmatched to any gene: 11. Germline V CDR1 and CDR2: SGHAT, FQNNGV. This CDR3 region has 15 residues. CDR3 sequence reads: CASTKIWDREETQYF. The CDR3 DNA follows: TGTGCCAGCACCAAGATATGGGACAGGGAGGAGACCCAGTACTTC.

The chain links TRBV9 to TRBJ1-5; unclear D gene. Germline loops: CDR1 SGDLS, CDR2 YYNGEE. The CDR3 length is 15 residues. V gave up 0 bases and J gave up 0 bases, with 7 bases separating them. This chain's CDR3 is CASSVDGDSNQPQHF. CDR3 bases: TGTGCCAGCAGCGTAGACGGGGATAGCAATCAGCCCCAGCATTTT.

The rearrangement links TRBV7-9 to TRBJ1-4, with a possible D match to TRBD1 (6 bases). Germline-derived CDR1 and CDR2 are SEHNR and FQNEAQ (reference sequence). The CDR3 totals 13 residues. Between the trimmed V and J ends, which lost 7 bases and 7 bases, there was a span of 13 bases. CDR3 amino acids: CASNSQGGEKLFF. The CDR3, as DNA: TGTGCCAGCAACTCACAGGGTGGTGAAAAACTGTTTTTT.

This rearrangement joins TRBV7-2 to TRBJ2-3; 10 bases agree with TRBD2. CDR3 size: 16 residues. Germline V gene data show CDR1 as SGHTA and CDR2 as FQGNSA. Trimming removed 5 bases from V and 3 bases from J; junction bases left unmatched: 8. The CDR3 sequence: CASSLLAGAGTDTQYF. CDR3 DNA: TGTGCCAGCAGCCTGCTAGCGGGAGCGGGGACAGATACGCAGTATTTT.

V gene TRBV14 combines with J gene TRBJ1-4, with D tentatively TRBD1 (5 bases). Germline loops: CDR1 SGHDN, CDR2 FVKESK. V dropped 1 base and J dropped 8 bases, with 14 bases sitting between them. This CDR3 spans 15 amino acids. CDR3 nucleotides: TGTGCCAGCAGCCAAGCTGGTGCAGGGCGCGAAAAACTGTTTTTT. Encoded protein: CASSQAGAGREKLFF.

This clonotype was observed once. The rearrangement links TRBV6-5 to TRBJ2-2, with 9 bases lining up with TRBD1. The CDR3 spans 13 residues. Germline CDR1 is MNHEY and CDR2 is SVGAGI. Trimming removed 5 bases from V and 9 bases from J; junction bases left unmatched: 4. The CDR3 DNA reads TGTGCCAGCAGTGTAACAGGGGGCAGGGAGCTGTTTTTT. Encoded protein: CASSVTGGRELFF.

The chain joins TRBV27 to TRBJ2-1; 8 bases agree with TRBD2. The trim removed 5 bases at V and 7 bases at J, leaving 7 bases unmatched. Germline V lookup: CDR1 MNHEY, CDR2 SMNVEV (reference sequence). CDR3 length: 14 residues. CDR3 region: CASSAGLGGNEQFF. The CDR3 DNA is TGTGCCAGCAGTGCGGGACTAGGGGGAAATGAGCAGTTCTTC.

This clonotype has a handful of counts. The rearrangement uses TRBV20-1 and TRBJ1-2; D is uncertain. V was shortened by 4 bases and J by 8 bases, with 17 bases between the two germline ends. Germline CDR1 and CDR2: DFQATT and SNEGSKA (reference sequence). CDR3 length: 13 amino acids. The CDR3 loop reads CSAIVTSVRGYTF. The CDR3 DNA follows: TGCAGTGCTATTGTCACTAGTGTCCGGGGCTACACCTTC.

To note about this clonotype: At one of its ends the junction is not consistent with the germline gene, which may arise from a read error. This chain connects TRBV5-5 to TRBJ1-2; D is perhaps TRBD1 (5 bases). The CDR3 totals 14 residues. From germline, CDR1 is SGHKS and CDR2 YYEKEE (reference sequence). The CDR3 region has the DNA TGTACCAGCAGCTTGGGGTTAGGGGAGTATGGCTACACCTTC. Residues: CTSSLGLGEYGYTF.

This chain uses TRBV3-1 with TRBJ2-3; 9 nucleotides line up with TRBD2. Germline trimming cut 6 bases from V and 0 bases from J; bases unmatched to any gene: 16. CDR1 and CDR2 (germline): LGHDT, YNNKEL (reference sequence). CDR3 size: 19 residues. CDR3 loop: CASRPGLASLSLSTDTQYF. CDR3 nucleotides: TGTGCCAGCAGACCGGGACTAGCAAGCTTATCACTTAGCACAGATACGCAGTATTTT.

The chain links TRBV5-1 to TRBJ2-3; 7 nucleotides line up with TRBD2. After removal of 5 bases from V and 3 bases from J, the junction contained 9 bases not matched to a gene. Germline-derived CDR1 and CDR2 are SGHRS and YFSETQ. This CDR3 is 15 amino acids long. CDR3 DNA sequence: TGCGCCAGCAGAAGGGCGGGAGACAGAACAGATACGCAGTATTTT. Its translation is CASRRAGDRTDTQYF.

The V and J genes are TRBV7-9 and TRBJ2-3, with 10 bases fitting TRBD2. The CDR3 loop spans 17 amino acids. In germline, CDR1 is SEHNR, CDR2 FQNEAQ (reference sequence). The trim removed 2 bases at V and 4 bases at J, leaving 9 bases unmatched. The CDR3 is CASSLFQREGLADTQYF. The CDR3 DNA reads as TGTGCCAGCAGCTTATTCCAGCGGGAGGGCCTGGCAGATACGCAGTATTTT.